This entry describes one TCR beta chain. What it binds is unknown. This sample was taken from a study of cytomegalovirus exposure and HLA in healthy donors. 60 Vbeta and 13 Jbeta primers were used in PCR. Under the authors' procedure: Later, an analysis found about 80 million unique TCR beta chains, and 8.5 million to 14 million of these were shared. Measured with immunoSEQ multiplex PCR; TCRdb has only the in-frame clones, and not every one. V and J calls and clone size are given by that table; D and trimming were obtained from the DNA. The sample carries under 200,000 clones, roughly 73% recorded once. The study, taken as a whole, reports: Presence/absence analyses treated sequencing depth as roughly uniform across donors. A later analysis showed HLA-associated TCR beta chains outstripping equally common others in clonal expansion. Later on, a genetic analysis was performed. It linked a missense variant in DCLRE1C with V- and J-gene trimming of TCR beta.

The receptor was derived from a woman between 35 and 50 years old in good health and CMV-seropositive. The sample taken for sequencing was PBMCs.

CDR3 in DNA: TGTGCCAGTAAGAAACAGGGGGGGATCCAAGAGACCCAGTACTTC. Encoded protein: CASKKQGGIQETQYF. J is TRBJ2-5 and V is TRBV5-4; D possibly corresponds to TRBD1 (8 bases). Germline loops: CDR1 SGHNT, CDR2 YYREEE (reference sequence). This CDR3 has 15 residues. Trimming removed 8 bases at V and 1 base at J, with 18 bases between.